The 20 T cell receptor beta chains given below trace back to one sample, sequenced in a study of T cell responses to AZD1222 COVID-19 vaccine. This table comes from immunoSEQ multiplex PCR, and its TCRdb copy is limited to in-frame clones, with some not included. The table includes approximately 120,000 clones, about nine tenths detected once. Sequenced material: peripheral blood, taken on day 0 of AZD1222 vaccination. Receptors were obtained from an adult in good health.

This clone was detected only once. V gene TRBV19 combines with J gene TRBJ1-2, with D unclear. The CDR3 has 13 amino acids. Germline-derived CDR1 and CDR2 are LNHDA and SQIVND (reference sequence). Trimming removed 5 bases from V and 4 bases from J, with 11 bases in between. The CDR3 protein is CASSPDGTYGYTF. The CDR3 nucleotides are TGTGCCAGTAGTCCTGACGGCACCTATGGCTACACCTTC.

The chain links TRBV10-1 to TRBJ1-1, with D maybe TRBD1 (5 bases). The CDR3 is 13 amino acids. V was pared by 3 bases and J by 4 bases, with 9 bases between. Looked up from germline, CDR1 is WNHNN and CDR2 is SYGVQD (reference sequence). The CDR3 nucleotides read TGCGCCAGCAGTGATGGGGGAAGCACTGAAGCTTTCTTT. Protein product: CASSDGGSTEAFF.

The rearrangement links TRBV6-5 to TRBJ1-5, with TRBD1 identical over 7 bases. Per germline, CDR1 MNHEY and CDR2 SVGAGI. The CDR3 has 15 residues. V shed 7 bases, J shed 0 bases, and the junction held 6 bases outside the gene matches. CDR3 in amino acids: CASTDRAPSNQPQHF. CDR3 bases: TGTGCCAGCACCGACAGGGCCCCTAGCAATCAGCCCCAGCATTTT.

This chain connects TRBV2 to TRBJ1-1, with no clear D. V lost 5 bases and J 10 bases, leaving 14 bases between the germline ends. In germline, CDR1 is SNHLY, CDR2 FYNNEI. This CDR3 spans 12 amino acids. CDR3 residues: CASSWTRKGAFF. As DNA, the CDR3 is TGTGCCAGCAGTTGGACTCGGAAAGGAGCTTTCTTT.

The chain couples TRBV19 to TRBJ2-7; D is unresolved. The CDR3 is 14 residues long. Trimming took off 2 bases at V and 4 bases at J, with 12 bases between the two ends. Germline CDR1 reads LNHDA; CDR2 reads SQIVND (reference sequence). CDR3 protein: CASSIHSRTYEQYF. CDR3 nucleotides: TGTGCCAGTAGTATACATTCCCGAACTTACGAGCAGTACTTC.

This clone came up once. The chain's CDR3 is CASSQIQGDGYTF. The CDR3, as DNA: TGTGCCAGCAGCCAAATCCAGGGAGATGGCTACACCTTC. The rearrangement joins TRBV4-2 to TRBJ1-2, with D perhaps matching TRBD1 (5 bases). The length of the CDR3 is 13 residues. Germline-derived CDR1 and CDR2 are LGHNA and YNFKEQ. V was shortened by 2 bases and J by 6 bases, with 10 bases between the two germline ends.

The chain links TRBV4-3 to TRBJ1-2; D is perhaps TRBD1 (5 bases). Germline lookup yields CDR1 LGHNA and CDR2 YSLEER. The CDR3 consists of 19 residues. The V end was cut by 0 bases, the J end by 6 bases, with 26 bases between. DNA of the CDR3: TGCGCCAGCAGCCAAGACATCGGGACGCGTAGGTGGGGCGGTCATGGCTACACCTTC. Translating gives CASSQDIGTRRWGGHGYTF.

This clone appeared once. The chain employs TRBV5-1 and TRBJ2-1; 14 positions match TRBD2. Germline CDR1 SGHRS, CDR2 YFSETQ. J was trimmed by 7 bases and V by 5 bases; bases with no gene match: 8. CDR3 size: 16 residues. The CDR3 DNA sequence: TGCGCCAGCAGGCCAGCGGGACTAGCGGGAGTTAATGAGCAGTTCTTC. It translates to CASRPAGLAGVNEQFF.

This chain uses TRBV21-1 with TRBJ2-6. TRBV21-1 is a pseudogene locus. This CDR3 spans 15 amino acids. In DNA form, the CDR3 reads TGTGCCAGCAGCAAAGAAGGGTCTGGGGCCAACGTCCTGACTTTC. As protein: CASSKEGSGANVLTF.

The chain carries TRBV18 and TRBJ1-1, with D possibly TRBD1 on 6 matching bases. Germline-derived CDR1 and CDR2 are KGHSH and LQKENI. V lost 6 bases, J lost 1 base, and 15 bases lay in between. The length of the CDR3 is 15 residues. The CDR3 spells CASSLQGGGNTEAFF. The CDR3 nucleotides are TGTGCCAGCTCCCTCCAGGGAGGGGGGAACACTGAAGCTTTCTTT.

The chain couples TRBV2 to TRBJ1-2, with D possibly being TRBD1 (5 bases). Between the trimmed V and J ends, which lost 5 bases and 4 bases, there was a span of 14 bases. The CDR3 is 14 residues long. Germline V gene data show CDR1 as SNHLY and CDR2 as FYNNEI. In DNA form, the CDR3 reads TGTGCCAGCAGTAGTTCTGGGGGGACCTATGGCTACACCTTC. Its translation is CASSSSGGTYGYTF.

This clone showed up just once. The V gene is TRBV2, the J gene TRBJ2-2; 9 bases match TRBD2. Trimming at V came to 3 bases and at J to 6 bases, leaving 8 bases not matched to a gene. Germline assignment: CDR1 SNHLY and CDR2 FYNNEI. The CDR3 has 16 amino acids. CDR3 sequence reads: CASSDLEAGGSGELFF. CDR3 sequence (DNA): TGTGCCAGCAGTGATCTTGAAGCGGGGGGTTCCGGGGAGCTGTTTTTT.

The CDR3 sequence is CASSEYPSGGPDTQYF. DNA for the CDR3: TGCGCCAGCAGTGAGTACCCGAGCGGGGGCCCAGATACGCAGTATTTT. The chain employs TRBV10-1 and TRBJ2-3, with 8 bases that match TRBD2. Trimming at V came to 1 base and at J to 4 bases, leaving 7 bases not matched to a gene. The CDR3 consists of 16 residues. Germline CDR1 is WNHNN and CDR2 is SYGVQD (reference sequence).

DNA for the CDR3: TGTGCCAGCAGTGTCGGGGAGGGCCAGCCCCAGCATTTT. This gives the protein CASSVGEGQPQHF. V usage is TRBV12-3 or TRBV12-4 and J usage is TRBJ1-5; no clear D gene. The CDR3 extends over 13 amino acids. The germline V and J ends were trimmed by 5 bases and 7 bases, with 12 bases remaining between them.

V gene TRBV18 combines with J gene TRBJ1-5; D is unclear. The CDR3 runs to 15 residues. Per germline, CDR1 KGHSH and CDR2 LQKENI. V was cut by 4 bases and J by 2 bases, with 12 bases left in between. The CDR3 reads CASSRWGVGNQPQHF. The DNA for the CDR3 is TGTGCCAGCTCACGTTGGGGAGTGGGCAATCAGCCCCAGCATTTT.

The gene calls are TRBV18 and TRBJ1-4; D remains unclear. CDR3 size: 16 residues. Deletions cut 2 bases from V and 2 bases from J, with 12 bases between. Germline V CDR1 and CDR2: KGHSH, LQKENI. CDR3 residues: CASSPLDSGTNEKLFF. CDR3 nucleotides: TGTGCCAGCTCACCATTAGATTCGGGGACTAATGAAAAACTGTTTTTT.

CDR3 bases: TGTGCCAGCAGTGAAAGGATTGGGCTAGCGGGAGGGAACGACGAGCAGTACTTC. Translating it yields CASSERIGLAGGNDEQYF. The J gene is TRBJ2-7, the V gene TRBV6-1; 12 nucleotides agree with TRBD2. Trimming took 2 bases from V and 5 from J; bases not matched to a gene: 13. This CDR3 is 18 amino acids long. Germline CDR1 is MNHNS and CDR2 is SASEGT.

The rearrangement links TRBV7-9 to TRBJ1-2; D remains unclear. This CDR3 comprises 15 residues. V gave up 2 bases and J gave up 4 bases, with 14 bases separating them. CDR1 is SEHNR and CDR2 is FQNEAQ in the germline V gene (reference sequence). This chain's CDR3 is CASSLPGRSFYGYTF. In nucleotides, the CDR3 is TGTGCCAGCAGCTTACCGGGCCGCAGTTTCTATGGCTACACCTTC.

J is TRBJ1-6 and V is TRBV7-8, with 7 bases identical to TRBD1. CDR1 is SGHVS, CDR2 FQNEAQ, per germline. Unmatched junction bases numbered 2, after V lost 3 bases and J lost 6 bases. The length of the CDR3 is 14 residues. CDR3 loop: CASSFRQGNSPLHF. In DNA, the CDR3 is TGTGCCAGCAGCTTCCGACAGGGTAATTCACCCCTCCACTTT. The full variable domain, completed using reference TRBV7-8 and TRBJ1-6, is GAGVSQSPRYKVAKRGQDVALRCDPISGHVSLFWYQQALGQGPEFLTYFQNEAQLDKSGLPSDRFFAERPEGSVSTLKIQRTQQEDSAVYLCASSFRQGNSPLHFGNGTRLTVT.

A single count supports this clone. The gene calls are TRBV7-8 and TRBJ2-7; 7 bases map to TRBD1. This CDR3 contains 15 residues. In germline, CDR1 is SGHVS, CDR2 FQNEAQ. V was clipped by 1 base and J by 2 bases; unmatched bases: 5. The CDR3 nucleotides read TGTGCCAGCAGCTTAGATTCAGGGGGACCCTACGAGCAGTACTTC. This sequence encodes CASSLDSGGPYEQYF. The variable domain in full, completed from reference TRBV7-8 and TRBJ2-7, reads GAGVSQSPRYKVAKRGQDVALRCDPISGHVSLFWYQQALGQGPEFLTYFQNEAQLDKSGLPSDRFFAERPEGSVSTLKIQRTQQEDSAVYLCASSLDSGGPYEQYFGPGTRLTVT.